The following is a T cell receptor beta chain sequence with its context. These data are taken from a study of shared clonotypes between healthy human individuals. As for the study in general: In total, the donors were two women and a few men aged 18 to 49.

This CDR3 spans 14 amino acids. Deletions cut 6 bases from V and 5 bases from J, with 15 bases between. Germline CDR1 and CDR2: SNHLY and FYNNEI. The study used about 100 million PBMCs per unsorted sample for genomic DNA. The assay ran at deep level. The method was immunoSEQ multiplex PCR; TCRdb's version includes in-frame clones alone and lacks a portion of them. The sample records around 430,000 clones, about 85% being singletons. This receptor was obtained from a woman aged 40 to 50 in good health. Some clones in this sample may be carry-over from other donors' samples. Sequences were obtained from PBMCs. The V gene is TRBV2, the J gene TRBJ2-3; TRBD1 is a possible D gene (7 bases). Here the CDR3 reads CASSPDRREDTQYF. Here the CDR3 DNA reads TGTGCCAGCAGCCCGGACAGGCGGGAAGATACGCAGTATTTT.